These 21 T cell receptor beta chains were all obtained from the same sample, sequenced in a study of T cells in Graves' hyperthyroidism and ophthalmopathy. The source material, RNA transcripts, was used to amplify TCR beta CDR3 regions. RT-PCR in the first round (using the HTBI primer set) targeted the TCR CDR3. TCRdb reprocessed the multiplex PCR reads with MiXCR, giving one entry per CDR3 protein. The sample has 250,000 or so distinct CDR3 sequences; 12% to 15% are singletons. Sequencing was carried out using blood. The origin of the receptors is a woman aged 45-65 years with Graves' hyperthyroidism that later progressed to Graves' ophthalmopathy.

This clonotype has at least ten counts. The chain links TRBV4-1 to TRBJ1-5, with D perhaps matching TRBD1 (5 bases). CDR3 length: 15 residues. Germline-derived CDR1 and CDR2 are MGHRA and YSYEKL. V was clipped by 1 base and J by 6 bases, with 13 bases between them. The CDR3: CASSQGAGLAQPQHF. The CDR3 region has the DNA TGCGCCAGCAGCCAAGGAGCAGGGCTAGCTCAGCCCCAGCATTTT.

This clonotype was recorded at least ten times. This chain uses TRBV15 with TRBJ2-7; TRBD2 matches 9 bases. The CDR3 is 15 amino acids. J lost 3 bases, V lost 0 bases, and 3 bases had no gene match. The germline V gene has CDR1 LNHNV and CDR2 YYDKDF (reference sequence). CDR3 in amino acids: CATSRDSGGLYEQYF. The CDR3 DNA reads as TGTGCCACCAGCAGAGATAGCGGGGGACTCTACGAGCAGTACTTC.

In this sample, this clonotype turned up many times. The gene calls are TRBV5-1 and TRBJ2-7; tentatively, D is TRBD2 (5 bases). V gave up 4 bases and J gave up 0 bases, with 8 bases separating them. The CDR3 sequence is 13 residues long. CDR1 and CDR2 (germline): SGHRS, YFSETQ. The CDR3 loop reads CASSRDDSYEQYF. CDR3 DNA sequence: TGCGCCAGCAGCCGGGATGACTCCTACGAGCAGTACTTC.

The genes are TRBV15 and TRBJ1-2, with 7 positions matching TRBD1. Losses at the gene ends were 4 bases for V and 0 bases for J; bases not matched to a gene: 8. CDR1 and CDR2 from the germline V gene are LNHNV and YYDKDF (reference sequence). The CDR3 sequence is 16 residues long. The CDR3 region is CATSTGSRGSNYGYTF. The CDR3 region has the DNA TGTGCCACCAGCACTGGAAGCAGGGGGTCTAACTATGGCTACACCTTC.

This clonotype came up many times. The J gene is TRBJ1-4, the V gene TRBV20-1, with D perhaps matching TRBD1 (5 bases). The ends were cut back, 6 bases at V and 5 bases at J, with 13 bases in the middle. The CDR3 totals 13 residues. Per germline, CDR1 DFQATT and CDR2 SNEGSKA (reference sequence). This CDR3 is CSAQTALNEKLFF. The CDR3, as DNA: TGCAGTGCCCAGACAGCTCTAAATGAAAAACTGTTTTTT.

In this sample, this clonotype turned up many times. The V and J genes are TRBV2 and TRBJ2-3; D might be TRBD2 (5 bases). The CDR3 is 12 amino acids. From germline, CDR1 is SNHLY and CDR2 FYNNEI. V gave up 4 bases and J gave up 5 bases, with 7 bases separating them. The CDR3 spells CASSAEGDTQYF. DNA of the CDR3: TGTGCCAGCAGTGCTGAGGGAGATACGCAGTATTTT.

This clonotype was counted many times. The V and J genes are TRBV18 and TRBJ1-1; possibly TRBD1 for D (6 bases). V was pared by 3 bases and J by 5 bases, with 13 bases between. The germline V gene has CDR1 KGHSH and CDR2 LQKENI. The CDR3 runs to 14 residues. The chain's CDR3 is CASSPGGGGTEAFF. The DNA for the CDR3 is TGTGCCAGCTCACCGGGCGGAGGGGGGACTGAAGCTTTCTTT. The entire variable domain, with the rest obtained from reference TRBV18 and TRBJ1-1, is as follows: NAGVMQNPRHLVRRRGQEARLRCSPMKGHSHVYWYRQLPEEGLKFMVYLQKENIIDESGMPKERFSAEFPKEGPSILRIQQVVRGDSAAYFCASSPGGGGTEAFFGQGTRLTVV.

V usage is TRBV12-3 or TRBV12-4 and J usage is TRBJ2-7; D not resolved. CDR3 length: 13 residues. The ends were cut back, 4 bases at V and 4 bases at J, with 11 bases in the middle. The CDR3, as DNA: TGTGCCAGCAGTTCCTCGGTCGTTTACGAGCAGTACTTC. It codes for CASSSSVVYEQYF.

This clonotype has a count of ten or more. The chain recombines TRBV11-3 with TRBJ2-3; tentatively, D is TRBD2 (5 bases). This CDR3 contains 14 residues. V was pared by 8 bases and J by 0 bases, with 12 bases between. Germline lookup yields CDR1 SGHNT and CDR2 YENEEA. CDR3: CASGSGFSTDTQYF. CDR3 DNA: TGTGCCAGCGGGAGCGGATTTAGCACAGATACGCAGTATTTT.

This clonotype was observed at least ten times. The chain carries TRBV30 and TRBJ2-5, with TRBD2 matching over 7 bases. The CDR3 is made up of 16 amino acids. Germline CDR1 and CDR2: GTSNPN and SVGIG (reference sequence). V trimming: 3 bases; J trimming: 5 bases; junction bases outside the gene matches: 15. Here the CDR3 reads CAWRGPLLADRETQYF. CDR3 DNA sequence: TGTGCCTGGAGGGGCCCGCTGCTAGCGGATCGGGAGACCCAGTACTTC. Together with reference TRBV30 and TRBJ2-5, the CDR3 gives the full variable domain: SQTIHQWPATLVQPVGSPLSLECTVEGTSNPNLYWYRQAAGRGLQLLFYSVGIGQISSEVPQNLSASRPQDRQFILSSKKLLLSDSGFYLCAWRGPLLADRETQYFGPGTRLLVL.

The CDR3 region is CSVQTSGVDTQYF. CDR3 DNA sequence: TGCAGCGTCCAGACTAGCGGGGTAGATACGCAGTATTTT. This chain uses TRBV29-1 with TRBJ2-3; 11 nucleotides align to TRBD2. Germline loops: CDR1 SQVTM, CDR2 ANQGSEA. J gave up 5 bases and V 6 bases, and 4 bases lay outside the gene matches. The CDR3 totals 13 residues.

This clonotype was picked up many times. The chain combines TRBV18 with TRBJ2-4; D may be TRBD1 (6 bases). V lost 6 bases and J 0 bases, leaving 9 bases between the germline ends. Germline V gives CDR1 KGHSH, CDR2 LQKENI. The CDR3 extends over 14 amino acids. CDR3: CASSPGEAKNIQYF. The DNA of the CDR3 is TGTGCCAGCTCTCCAGGGGAAGCCAAAAACATTCAGTACTTC.

This clonotype was seen at least ten times. The chain employs TRBV20-1 and TRBJ1-5; no reliable D call. Trimming stripped 0 bases from V and 6 bases from J, with 15 bases between. Germline lookup yields CDR1 DFQATT and CDR2 SNEGSKA (reference sequence). The CDR3 loop spans 15 amino acids. The CDR3 here is CSARDSRISRQPQHF. Written as DNA, the CDR3 is TGCAGTGCTAGAGATTCAAGGATCTCGCGTCAGCCCCAGCATTTT.

There are many counts of this clonotype. The chain links TRBV29-1 to TRBJ2-7, with D uncertain. This CDR3 comprises 11 residues. V lost 5 bases to trimming and J lost 4 bases, with 9 bases between them. Germline CDR1 is SQVTM and CDR2 is ANQGSEA. CDR3 loop: CSVYTGYEQYF. The CDR3 DNA follows: TGCAGCGTTTACACCGGTTACGAGCAGTACTTC.

This clonotype appeared a few times. CDR3 sequence reads: CASSYWTGTVNTEAFF. The CDR3 DNA reads TGTGCCAGCAGTTACTGGACCGGGACGGTGAACACTGAAGCTTTCTTT. V and J are TRBV6-2 or TRBV6-3 and TRBJ1-1, with D maybe TRBD1 (5 bases). Germline loops: CDR1 MNHEY, CDR2 SVGEGT. The CDR3 loop spans 16 amino acids. Trimming removed 1 base from V and 0 bases from J, with 12 bases in between.

This clonotype was observed many times. The chain couples TRBV10-3 to TRBJ1-4; 7 bases are shared with TRBD1. CDR3 length equals 14 residues. Germline values: CDR1 ENHRY, CDR2 SYGVKD. V was clipped by 3 bases and J by 7 bases; unmatched bases: 5. The CDR3 coding sequence is TGTGCCATCAGTGAAGACAGGGCGGGTGAAAAACTGTTTTTT. Translated, it gives CAISEDRAGEKLFF.

The sample holds many counts of this clonotype. The rearrangement uses TRBV27 and TRBJ2-7, with D possibly matching TRBD1 (6 bases). V lost 5 bases, J lost 0 bases, and 11 bases lay in between. CDR3 length equals 14 residues. The germline gives CDR1 MNHEY, CDR2 SMNVEV (reference sequence). In DNA form, the CDR3 reads TGTGCCAGCAGTCAACAGGGTAGCTCCTACGAGCAGTACTTC. Translation: CASSQQGSSYEQYF.

This clonotype has a count of ten or more. This chain connects TRBV5-1 to TRBJ2-3, with D possibly being TRBD2 (7 bases). Trimming left V 2 bases short and J 4 bases short, with 14 bases between. The CDR3 consists of 15 residues. Germline loops: CDR1 SGHRS, CDR2 YFSETQ. The CDR3 DNA reads TGCGCCAGCAGCTTTGTCAGGGGAGGGGCAGATACGCAGTATTTT. Translating it yields CASSFVRGGADTQYF.

This CDR3 is CASTGQASLYGYTF. The CDR3 coding sequence is TGTGCCAGTACGGGACAGGCGTCTTTGTATGGCTACACCTTC. The chain carries TRBV19 and TRBJ1-2; 8 bases are shared with TRBD1. The CDR3 runs to 14 residues. Trimming cost V 7 bases and J 5 bases; bases outside gene matches: 9. Germline CDR1 LNHDA, CDR2 SQIVND (reference sequence).

In its sample, this clonotype was seen a few times. The CDR3 loop reads CATTQRPANYGYTF. DNA of the CDR3: TGTGCCACCACACAGAGGCCAGCTAACTATGGCTACACCTTC. The chain has TRBV28 and TRBJ1-2; D gene unclear. With 10 bases removed from V and 0 bases from J, the gap between germline ends came to 15 bases. The CDR3 totals 14 residues. Germline assignment: CDR1 MDHEN and CDR2 SYDVKM.

Many counts were recorded for this clonotype. CDR3 region: CASSELGSGNTIYF. In DNA, the CDR3 is TGTGCCAGCAGTGAGTTAGGCTCTGGAAACACCATATATTTT. The rearrangement uses TRBV2 and TRBJ1-3, with D uncertain. Per germline, CDR1 SNHLY and CDR2 FYNNEI. Trimming pared 3 bases from V and 0 bases from J, leaving 6 bases between. The CDR3 is 14 residues long. Looking up the rest from reference TRBV2 and TRBJ1-3 gives the full variable domain: EPEVTQTPSHQVTQMGQEVILRCVPISNHLYFYWYRQILGQKVEFLVSFYNNEISEKSEIFDDQFSVERPDGSNFTLKIRSTKLEDSAMYFCASSELGSGNTIYFGEGSWLTVV.